The clone carrying this T cell receptor (beta chain) was detected a few times. The antigen is unknown. Sequencing used immunoSEQ multiplex PCR; TCRdb keeps in-frame clones, though not all of them. The table has some 78,000 clones, 88% seen once. The CDR3 sequence is 16 residues long. No infections or other immune events were documented during collection. This specimen belongs to a study of identifying expanded T cells in peripheral blood. The study's findings and limits: Differentially abundant clones: about 1.3 between replicates, 16.4 at two to three weeks, over 18 at four.

The sequencing input was blood. The TCR comes from a person aged 18 to 75 in good health. The chain joins TRBV21-1 to TRBJ1-5. TRBV21-1 is termed a pseudogene. The CDR3 DNA sequence: TGTGCCAGCAGCCACGACGGTAAGCTTAGCAATCAGCCCCAGCATTTT. As protein: CASSHDGKLSNQPQHF.